These 25 T cell receptor beta chains were all obtained from the same sample, sequenced in a study of patients and donors after allogeneic stem cell transplantation. MiXCR, applied by TCRdb to the RT-PCR reads, yields one record per CDR3 protein. The sample yields fewer than 30,000 distinct CDR3 sequences, around 7.4% seen once. The sample was blood, either unsorted or a sorted T cell fraction (not recorded which). These receptors were taken from a human donor who was either an allogeneic HSCT recipient or a stem cell or donor lymphocyte infusion donor (not recorded which). It is not recorded whose cells these are; they may come from a transplant donor.

This clonotype occurred many times. V and J are TRBV7-9 and TRBJ1-6; D is unresolved. The CDR3 has 14 amino acids. V shed 5 bases and J shed 7 bases, with 12 bases lying between them. Germline CDR1 SEHNR, CDR2 FQNEAQ (reference sequence). The CDR3 here is CASSDWTGNSPLHF. In DNA form, the CDR3 reads TGTGCCAGCAGCGATTGGACGGGGAATTCACCCCTCCACTTT.

This clonotype was found a few times. The V call is TRBV6-1, the J call TRBJ1-6; D gene uncertain. V was trimmed by 7 bases and J by 6 bases, leaving 16 bases between them. The CDR3 runs 15 residues. Germline V CDR1 and CDR2: MNHNS, SASEGT. The CDR3 DNA follows: TGTGCCAGCAAAGTAGAGGGCAGCACTAATTCACCCCTCCACTTT. Encoded protein: CASKVEGSTNSPLHF.

The rearrangement links TRBV5-6 to TRBJ1-5; 7 bases map to TRBD1. Germline V gene data show CDR1 as SGHDT and CDR2 as YYEEEE. Trimming cost V 2 bases and J 4 bases; bases outside gene matches: 0. The CDR3 totals 13 residues. CDR3 region: CASSLQGNQPQHF. In nucleotides, the CDR3 is TGTGCCAGCAGCTTACAGGGGAATCAGCCCCAGCATTTT.

This clonotype was seen only a few times. This chain links TRBV6-1 with TRBJ1-5; TRBD1 is a possible D gene (5 bases). The CDR3 runs 15 residues. Trimming stripped 3 bases from V and 3 bases from J, with 12 bases between. Per the germline V gene, CDR1 is MNHNS and CDR2 is SASEGT. CDR3 coding DNA: TGTGCCAGCAGTGAGGGGCAGGGTGACAATCAGCCCCAGCATTTT. Protein sequence: CASSEGQGDNQPQHF.

This clonotype was observed once. V gene TRBV28 combines with J gene TRBJ1-1; D is possibly TRBD1 (5 bases). Deletions cut 3 bases from V and 1 base from J, with 12 bases between. Germline assignment: CDR1 MDHEN and CDR2 SYDVKM. The CDR3 sequence is 15 residues long. CDR3 nucleotide sequence: TGTGCCAGCAGTTTCCTCGACGGGGCGAACACTGAAGCTTTCTTT. Translation gives CASSFLDGANTEAFF.

This clonotype is medium-sized within its sample. The chain carries TRBV20-1 and TRBJ1-1; D may be TRBD1 (5 bases). This CDR3 comprises 15 residues. CDR1 DFQATT and CDR2 SNEGSKA come from the germline V gene (reference sequence). Trimming took off 5 bases at V and 0 bases at J, with 16 bases between the two ends. CDR3 in amino acids: CSAYDSNGMNTEAFF. In DNA, the CDR3 is TGCAGTGCTTATGACAGCAACGGAATGAACACTGAAGCTTTCTTT.

The chain links TRBV28 to TRBJ1-2; no clear D gene. This CDR3 has 13 residues. The germline V gene has CDR1 MDHEN and CDR2 SYDVKM. V was pared by 2 bases and J by 6 bases, with 10 bases between. The CDR3 region is CASSLIDGDGYTF. Written as DNA, the CDR3 is TGTGCCAGCAGTTTAATCGACGGCGATGGCTACACCTTC.

J is TRBJ2-1 and V is TRBV20-1, with D tentatively TRBD1 or TRBD2 (5 bases each). The CDR3 extends over 15 amino acids. The V gene lost 0 bases and the J gene lost 4 bases, with 13 bases spanning the gap. CDR1 is DFQATT, CDR2 SNEGSKA, per germline (reference sequence). The CDR3 coding sequence is TGCAGTGCTAGAGATTGGGGGAAACCTTACAATGAGCAGTTCTTC. This gives the protein CSARDWGKPYNEQFF.

This clonotype appeared many times. This rearrangement joins TRBV7-3 to TRBJ1-1; TRBD1 matches 7 bases. The germline V gene encodes CDR1 SGHTA and CDR2 FQGTGA. Unmatched junction bases numbered 7, after V lost 5 bases and J lost 1 base. The CDR3 extends over 15 amino acids. This CDR3 is CASSPTGFGNTEAFF. In DNA, the CDR3 is TGTGCCAGCAGCCCGACAGGGTTTGGGAACACTGAAGCTTTCTTT. Looking up the rest from reference TRBV7-3 and TRBJ1-1 gives the full variable domain: GAGVSQTPSNKVTEKGKYVELRCDPISGHTALYWYRQSLGQGPEFLIYFQGTGAADDSGLPNDRFFAVRPEGSVSTLKIQRTERGDSAVYLCASSPTGFGNTEAFFGQGTRLTVV.

This clonotype came up a few times. V gene TRBV20-1 combines with J gene TRBJ2-1, with 8 positions matching TRBD1. V lost 6 bases to trimming and J lost 2 bases; unmatched junction nucleotides: 9. Germline loops: CDR1 DFQATT, CDR2 SNEGSKA (reference sequence). The CDR3 has 15 amino acids. In nucleotides, the CDR3 is TGCAGTGCCCAATCTCCGGGACAGGCCTACAATGAGCAGTTCTTC. It is translated as CSAQSPGQAYNEQFF.

This chain joins TRBV15 and TRBJ2-7, with D unclear. CDR1 and CDR2 from the germline V gene are LNHNV and YYDKDF (reference sequence). The CDR3 loop spans 13 amino acids. The CDR3 here is CASSRDVGGEQYF. The CDR3 DNA reads TGTGCTTCCAGCAGAGACGTTGGCGGCGAGCAGTACTTC. Together with reference TRBV15 and TRBJ2-7, the CDR3 gives the full variable domain: DAMVIQNPRYQVTQFGKPVTLSCSQTLNHNVMYWYQQKSSQAPKLLFHYYDKDFNNEADTPDNFQSRRPNTSFCFLDIRSPGLGDTAMYLCASSRDVGGEQYFGPGTRLTVT.

This clonotype was observed at least ten times. The rearrangement joins TRBV9 to TRBJ1-1; 9 bases agree with TRBD1. Germline lookup yields CDR1 SGDLS and CDR2 YYNGEE. This CDR3 is built from 16 residues. Losses at the gene ends were 0 bases for V and 7 bases for J; bases not matched to a gene: 10. This CDR3 reads CASSVGPATGGGEAFF. The CDR3 bases are TGTGCCAGCAGCGTAGGGCCCGCGACAGGGGGGGGTGAAGCTTTCTTT.

This clonotype has a count of ten or more. V gene TRBV5-1 combines with J gene TRBJ2-3, with unresolved D. Germline CDR1 reads SGHRS; CDR2 reads YFSETQ. With 2 bases removed from V and 4 bases from J, the gap between germline ends came to 11 bases. The CDR3 sequence is 14 residues long. The CDR3 sequence: CASSFYSLADTQYF. The CDR3 nucleotides read TGCGCCAGCAGCTTTTACAGTTTGGCAGATACGCAGTATTTT.

This clonotype has ten or more counts. This chain links TRBV19 with TRBJ2-4; D possibly uses TRBD1 or TRBD2 (5 bases each). V dropped 9 bases and J dropped 9 bases, with 15 bases sitting between them. CDR1 LNHDA and CDR2 SQIVND come from the germline V gene (reference sequence). This CDR3 is 12 amino acids long. Here the CDR3 reads CASGYPRGIQYF. Here the CDR3 DNA reads TGTGCCAGCGGCTACCCGAGGGGCATTCAGTACTTC.

This clonotype was seen a handful of times. This chain connects TRBV5-1 to TRBJ2-7; 11 nucleotides agree with TRBD2. The CDR3 sequence is 14 residues long. Germline V gives CDR1 SGHRS, CDR2 YFSETQ. After removal of 5 bases from V and 3 bases from J, the junction contained 4 bases not matched to a gene. The CDR3 loop is CASSLAGGVYEQYF. DNA for the CDR3: TGCGCCAGCAGTCTAGCGGGGGGCGTCTACGAGCAGTACTTC.

By its share, this clonotype is medium-sized. The CDR3 is CASSLDERGTSYEQYF. As DNA, the CDR3 is TGTGCCAGCAGCTTAGACGAGCGGGGGACCTCCTACGAGCAGTACTTC. This chain links TRBV7-9 with TRBJ2-7, with 8 bases identical to TRBD2. From germline, CDR1 is SEHNR and CDR2 FQNEAQ (reference sequence). The length of the CDR3 is 16 residues. J was trimmed by 0 bases and V by 1 base; bases with no gene match: 5. Filled out from reference TRBV7-9 and TRBJ2-7, the complete variable domain reads DTGVSQNPRHKITKRGQNVTFRCDPISEHNRLYWYRQTLGQGPEFLTYFQNEAQLEKSRLLSDRFSAERPKGSFSTLEIQRTEQGDSAMYLCASSLDERGTSYEQYFGPGTRLTVT.

This clonotype was seen more than once but under ten times. This chain joins TRBV20-1 and TRBJ2-1, with 12 bases aligning to TRBD2. Germline lookup yields CDR1 DFQATT and CDR2 SNEGSKA (reference sequence). This CDR3 is 16 amino acids long. With V trimmed by 1 base and J by 5 bases, 6 bases remained unmatched. The CDR3 sequence is CSARVITSGRHNEQFF. In nucleotides, the CDR3 is TGCAGTGCTAGAGTCATAACTAGCGGGAGGCACAATGAGCAGTTCTTC.

This clonotype was counted between two and nine times. J is TRBJ1-6 and V is TRBV18, with 11 bases identical to TRBD1. There are 16 residues in the CDR3. V shed 2 bases, J shed 14 bases, and the junction held 11 bases outside the gene matches. CDR1 KGHSH and CDR2 LQKENI come from the germline V gene. The CDR3 spells CASSPAGQGGTGTLHF. The CDR3 DNA follows: TGTGCCAGCTCACCAGCGGGACAGGGGGGGACTGGGACCCTCCACTTT.

This clonotype was counted between two and nine times. The chain carries TRBV19 and TRBJ2-5; D call uncertain. CDR3 length: 13 amino acids. Trimming took 5 bases from V and 5 from J, leaving 12 bases between them. Germline lookup yields CDR1 LNHDA and CDR2 SQIVND (reference sequence). Here the CDR3 reads CASSLLSTETQYF. In nucleotides, the CDR3 is TGTGCCAGTAGTCTATTATCGACGGAGACCCAGTACTTC. The full variable domain, rest sourced from reference TRBV19 and TRBJ2-5, is DGGITQSPKYLFRKEGQNVTLSCEQNLNHDAMYWYRQDPGQGLRLIYYSQIVNDFQKGDIAEGYSVSREKKESFPLTVTSAQKNPTAFYLCASSLLSTETQYFGPGTRLLVL.

V is TRBV10-3 and J is TRBJ2-1, with 8 bases fitting TRBD2. V dropped 7 bases and J dropped 3; count of bases not matched to a gene: 5. There are 14 residues in the CDR3. The germline V gene encodes CDR1 ENHRY and CDR2 SYGVKD. CDR3 DNA sequence: TGTGCCATCAACCCCAGCGGGGGCTACAATGAGCAGTTCTTC. Amino acids: CAINPSGGYNEQFF.

This clonotype was detected ten times or more. The rearrangement uses TRBV3-1 and TRBJ1-1; unclear D gene. Germline lookup yields CDR1 LGHDT and CDR2 YNNKEL (reference sequence). The germline V and J ends were trimmed by 4 bases and 1 base, with 4 bases remaining between them. The CDR3 extends over 12 amino acids. CDR3 residues: CASSRGNTEAFF. The CDR3 DNA sequence: TGTGCCAGCAGCCGAGGGAACACTGAAGCTTTCTTT. Full variable domain (missing parts from reference TRBV3-1 and TRBJ1-1): DTAVSQTPKYLVTQMGNDKSIKCEQNLGHDTMYWYKQDSKKFLKIMFSYNNKELIINETVPNRFSPKSPDKAHLNLHINSLELGDSAVYFCASSRGNTEAFFGQGTRLTVV.

This clonotype was seen at least ten times. The V gene is TRBV11-1, the J gene TRBJ2-7; TRBD2 matches 9 bases. V lost 5 bases to trimming and J lost 4 bases; unmatched junction nucleotides: 6. The germline CDR1 and CDR2 sequences are SGHAT and FQDESV (reference sequence). CDR3 length: 14 residues. CDR3 sequence: CASSPIAGEYEQYF. The CDR3 nucleotides read TGTGCCAGCAGCCCAATAGCGGGAGAATACGAGCAGTACTTC.

In this sample, this clonotype turned up a few times. V gene TRBV5-1 combines with J gene TRBJ2-3; no firm D call. Germline assignment: CDR1 SGHRS and CDR2 YFSETQ. This CDR3 is 13 amino acids long. Trimming pared 6 bases from V and 3 bases from J, leaving 11 bases between. The DNA for the CDR3 is TGCGCCAGCACCCAAATGGGGACAGATACGCAGTATTTT. Protein sequence: CASTQMGTDTQYF. Full variable domain (remainder filled in from reference TRBV5-1 and TRBJ2-3): KAGVTQTPRYLIKTRGQQVTLSCSPISGHRSVSWYQQTPGQGLQFLFEYFSETQRNKGNFPGRFSGRQFSNSRSEMNVSTLELGDSALYLCASTQMGTDTQYFGPGTRLTVL.

The chain recombines TRBV12-3 or TRBV12-4 with TRBJ1-4; 10 positions agree with TRBD1. This CDR3 has 15 residues. The J segment lost 2 bases and the V segment lost 5 bases, leaving 2 bases of the junction unmatched. The CDR3 here is CASSMTGGTNEKLFF. CDR3 bases: TGTGCCAGCAGTATGACAGGGGGCACTAATGAAAAACTGTTTTTT.

This clonotype was counted at least ten times. The CDR3 DNA follows: TGTGCCAGCAGCTTAGGCAGGGTGACCTACAATGAGCAGTTCTTC. Its protein product is CASSLGRVTYNEQFF. J is TRBJ2-1 and V is TRBV7-8; the D gene is possibly TRBD1 (5 bases). In germline, CDR1 is SGHVS, CDR2 FQNEAQ. Trimming pared 1 base from V and 2 bases from J, leaving 9 bases between. The CDR3 sequence is 15 residues long.